What follows are 10 T cell receptor beta chains derived from one specimen sequenced in a study of shared clonotypes between healthy human individuals. Measured with immunoSEQ multiplex PCR; TCRdb has only the in-frame clones, and not every one. This sample carries hundreds of thousands of clones, roughly 70% of them seen once, and the ten largest clones take approximately 1.7%. The sample taken for sequencing was memory CD4+ T cells sorted from blood. Stated subset: CD45RA-negative fraction. The origin of the receptors is a woman in her twenties or thirties in good health.

The V and J genes are TRBV27 and TRBJ2-6, with D uncertain. V was shortened by 5 bases and J by 0 bases, with 17 bases between the two germline ends. From germline, CDR1 is MNHEY and CDR2 SMNVEV (reference sequence). The CDR3 spans 18 residues. The CDR3 DNA sequence: TGTGCCAGCAGTCCAGCCGCAATACGCCTCTCTGGGGCCAACGTCCTGACTTTC. It yields the protein CASSPAAIRLSGANVLTF.

The V call is TRBV18, the J call TRBJ1-1; maybe TRBD1 (6 bases). Germline CDR1 is KGHSH and CDR2 is LQKENI. This CDR3 contains 12 residues. Trimming removed 4 bases from V and 4 bases from J, with 7 bases in between. The CDR3, as DNA: TGTGCCAGCTCACTACAGGGCACTGAAGCTTTCTTT. This gives the protein CASSLQGTEAFF.

This rearrangement joins TRBV10-3 to TRBJ2-1; TRBD1 is a possible D gene (5 bases). Germline CDR1 ENHRY, CDR2 SYGVKD. The CDR3 has 12 residues. Trimming pared 10 bases from V and 5 bases from J, leaving 12 bases between. The CDR3 spells CASKQGNNEQFF. The CDR3 coding sequence is TGTGCCAGCAAGCAGGGTAACAATGAGCAGTTCTTC.

This clone turned up a few times. The V call is TRBV5-1, the J call TRBJ2-4; D unclear. This CDR3 is built from 16 residues. Germline V gene lookup returns CDR1 SGHRS and CDR2 YFSETQ. V was trimmed by 0 bases and J by 1 base, leaving 11 bases between them. CDR3: CASSLVSSLAKNIQYF. CDR3 coding DNA: TGCGCCAGCAGCTTGGTCAGCAGTCTGGCCAAAAACATTCAGTACTTC.

On this clone: Being one base from a much bigger clone, this may be a read error. The rearrangement uses TRBV11-2 and TRBJ1-2; D might be TRBD1 (5 bases). The CDR3 sequence is 13 residues long. Germline lookup yields CDR1 SGHAT and CDR2 FQNNGV. CDR3 nucleotide sequence: TGTGCCAGCAGCTTAACAGGATCCTATAGCTACACCTTC. Protein sequence: CASSLTGSYSYTF. Together with reference TRBV11-2 and TRBJ1-2, the CDR3 gives the full variable domain: EAGVAQSPRYKIIEKRQSVAFWCNPISGHATLYWYQQILGQGPKLLIQFQNNGVVDDSQLPKDRFSAERLKGVDSTLKIQPAKLEDSAVYLCASSLTGSYSYTFGSGTRLTVV.

This chain joins TRBV28 and TRBJ2-2, with D maybe TRBD1 (5 bases). CDR1 MDHEN and CDR2 SYDVKM come from the germline V gene. Trimming stripped 2 bases from V and 3 bases from J, with 10 bases between. This CDR3 is 15 amino acids long. In nucleotides, the CDR3 is TGTGCCAGCAGTTTACAGGGTCTCTACACCGGGGAGCTGTTTTTT. This sequence encodes CASSLQGLYTGELFF.

This CDR3 is CASSHKSGPYEQYF. The CDR3 coding sequence is TGTGCCAGCAGCCATAAAAGCGGCCCCTACGAGCAGTACTTC. The V call is TRBV7-3, the J call TRBJ2-7; TRBD2 might be the D (5 bases). The CDR3 runs to 14 residues. CDR1 SGHTA and CDR2 FQGTGA come from the germline V gene. Trimming removed 5 bases at V and 2 bases at J, with 13 bases between.

This chain joins TRBV28 and TRBJ1-1; tentatively, D is TRBD1 (6 bases). Trimming shortened V by 8 bases and J by 4 bases, and 20 bases separated the two germline ends. CDR3 size: 15 residues. The germline gives CDR1 MDHEN, CDR2 SYDVKM. CDR3 in DNA: TGTGCCAGCCGGACAGAGACGGGGTCCGTCACTGAAGCTTTCTTT. This encodes CASRTETGSVTEAFF.

The J gene is TRBJ2-1, the V gene TRBV5-1; D is unclear. Trimming removed 0 bases at V and 5 bases at J, with 6 bases between. This CDR3 has 13 amino acids. From germline, CDR1 is SGHRS and CDR2 YFSETQ. This CDR3 is CASSLGLDNEQFF. CDR3 in DNA: TGCGCCAGCAGCTTGGGACTGGACAATGAGCAGTTCTTC.

At least ten counts were recorded for this clone. This chain links TRBV2 with TRBJ2-1; 11 nucleotides agree with TRBD1. Germline CDR1 SNHLY, CDR2 FYNNEI. The CDR3 runs to 15 residues. With 9 bases clipped from V and 4 bases from J, the junction kept 8 bases outside the gene matches. The CDR3 bases are TGTGCCAGTACGAGGACAGGGGGCGAGTACAATGAGCAGTTCTTC. Encoded protein: CASTRTGGEYNEQFF.